The 29 T cell receptor beta chains presented below share a single source sample, sequenced in a study of T cells after yellow fever vaccination. One entry per CDR3 protein, called by TCRdb with MiXCR from the 5' RACE reads. This table holds some 500,000 distinct CDR3 sequences, 13% found once. Sequences were derived from PBMCs, sampled on the day of the yellow fever booster vaccination. Source of these receptors: a man in his thirties or forties who received the YFV17D yellow fever vaccine.

The rearrangement joins TRBV28 to TRBJ1-2; D uncertain. Trimming pared 4 bases from V and 1 base from J, leaving 7 bases between. The CDR3 loop spans 13 amino acids. Germline V gene data show CDR1 as MDHEN and CDR2 as SYDVKM. In DNA, the CDR3 is TGTGCCAGCAGTTATAACAGTAACTATGGCTACACCTTC. Translating gives CASSYNSNYGYTF.

The genes are TRBV20-1 and TRBJ2-5; D remains unclear. The germline gives CDR1 DFQATT, CDR2 SNEGSKA (reference sequence). Trimming shortened V by 0 bases and J by 7 bases, and 12 bases separated the two germline ends. The CDR3 extends over 13 amino acids. The CDR3: CSARDPELGTQYF. The CDR3 bases are TGCAGTGCTAGAGACCCGGAATTGGGGACCCAGTACTTC.

The V and J genes are TRBV11-1 and TRBJ2-5; 9 bases agree with TRBD2. The CDR3 is 15 amino acids. The germline CDR1 and CDR2 sequences are SGHAT and FQDESV (reference sequence). The ends lost 5 bases at V and 5 bases at J; junction bases unmatched: 9. The CDR3 DNA is TGTGCCAGCAGCGGAACAAAGAGCGGGAGGGAGACCCAGTACTTC. As protein: CASSGTKSGRETQYF.

CDR3 loop: CASSDSSTREHNEQFF. CDR3 DNA: TGTGCCAGCAGTGACTCGAGTACCCGGGAGCACAATGAGCAGTTCTTC. J is TRBJ2-1 and V is TRBV6-4; D perhaps matches TRBD2 (6 bases). Trimming shortened V by 0 bases and J by 5 bases, and 14 bases separated the two germline ends. Germline CDR1 is MRHNA and CDR2 is SNTAGT. This CDR3 has 16 residues.

This clonotype was picked up one time. V usage is TRBV5-1 and J usage is TRBJ2-7; TRBD2 agrees at 13 bases. The CDR3 covers 18 residues. Germline V lookup: CDR1 SGHRS, CDR2 YFSETQ. J lost 5 bases, V lost 0 bases, and 11 bases had no gene match. The CDR3 is CASSLEGLAGVVGNEQYF. The CDR3, as DNA: TGCGCCAGCAGCTTGGAAGGACTAGCGGGAGTAGTAGGAAACGAGCAGTACTTC.

The V and J genes are TRBV12-1 and TRBJ2-4. TRBV12-1 is assigned pseudogene status. The CDR3 is 13 residues long. CDR3 loop: CASSFGVSNIQYF. The CDR3 DNA follows: TGTGCCAGCAGCTTTGGGGTCAGCAACATTCAGTACTTC.

The table lists this clonotype with many counts. The V and J genes are TRBV7-2 and TRBJ2-7, with D perhaps matching TRBD1 or TRBD2 (5 bases each). Germline V CDR1 and CDR2: SGHTA, FQGNSA. Trimming removed 0 bases from V and 6 bases from J, with 9 bases in between. The CDR3 is 13 residues long. This chain's CDR3 is CASSLAGVSEQYF. In DNA form, the CDR3 reads TGTGCCAGCAGCTTAGCGGGGGTGAGCGAGCAGTACTTC.

This clonotype was counted between two and nine times. This chain links TRBV30 with TRBJ2-1, with TRBD1 as a possible D gene (6 bases). Germline V gene data show CDR1 as GTSNPN and CDR2 as SVGIG (reference sequence). The V gene lost 1 base and the J gene lost 8 bases, with 15 bases spanning the gap. The CDR3 totals 14 residues. In DNA form, the CDR3 reads TGTGCCTGGAGTGCAGGGGCTGGGTTCGATGAGCAGTTCTTC. Translating it yields CAWSAGAGFDEQFF. The complete variable domain, with remaining parts taken from reference TRBV30 and TRBJ2-1, reads SQTIHQWPATLVQPVGSPLSLECTVEGTSNPNLYWYRQAAGRGLQLLFYSVGIGQISSEVPQNLSASRPQDRQFILSSKKLLLSDSGFYLCAWSAGAGFDEQFFGPGTRLTVL.

The J gene is TRBJ2-7, the V gene TRBV14; D unresolved. V shed 7 bases and J shed 0 bases, with 16 bases lying between them. Germline CDR1 SGHDN, CDR2 FVKESK. The CDR3 is 15 amino acids. CDR3 region: CASTDPPDLSYEQYF. CDR3 DNA sequence: TGTGCCAGCACCGACCCCCCGGACCTCTCCTACGAGCAGTACTTC.

The genes are TRBV30 and TRBJ2-7; a weak D match, TRBD2 (5 bases). In germline, CDR1 is GTSNPN, CDR2 SVGIG (reference sequence). There are 13 residues in the CDR3. Trimming stripped 2 bases from V and 0 bases from J, with 8 bases between. This CDR3 reads CAWSTRSSYEQYF. CDR3 coding DNA: TGTGCCTGGAGTACTAGAAGCTCCTACGAGCAGTACTTC.

V gene TRBV9 combines with J gene TRBJ2-7; D gene ambiguous. Germline-derived CDR1 and CDR2 are SGDLS and YYNGEE. CDR3 length: 16 amino acids. V was shortened by 0 bases and J by 4 bases, with 17 bases between the two germline ends. CDR3 sequence (DNA): TGTGCCAGCAGCGTAGGATTAGTGAGCCTTGGGTACGAGCAGTACTTC. Its protein is CASSVGLVSLGYEQYF.

In its sample, this clonotype was seen a few times. The J gene is TRBJ2-7, the V gene TRBV11-2; 12 bases match TRBD2. CDR1 SGHAT and CDR2 FQNNGV come from the germline V gene. V lost 1 base, J lost 3 bases, and 4 bases stayed unmatched. The CDR3 is 16 amino acids. CDR3 residues: CASSLGLLAGGYEQYF. The DNA of the CDR3 is TGTGCCAGCAGCTTAGGGTTACTAGCGGGGGGCTACGAGCAGTACTTC.

This clonotype was picked up a small number of times. The V gene is TRBV12-3 or TRBV12-4, the J gene TRBJ2-2; D not resolved. Trimming shortened V by 3 bases and J by 8 bases, and 10 bases separated the two germline ends. This CDR3 contains 13 residues. The CDR3 sequence is CASSLRLEGELFF. CDR3 bases: TGTGCCAGCAGTTTGCGTCTGGAAGGGGAGCTGTTTTTT.

Notes on this clonotype: A read error may produce the germline difference seen at one junction end. V is TRBV28 and J is TRBJ1-6, with no clear D. The CDR3 has 13 amino acids. Per the germline V gene, CDR1 is MDHEN and CDR2 is SYDVKM. This CDR3 reads CASSLQFNPPLHF. As DNA, the CDR3 is TGTGCCAGCAGTTTACAGTTTAATCCACCCCTCCACTTT.

This clonotype was seen a handful of times. The chain carries TRBV7-2 and TRBJ2-7; D might be TRBD2 (5 bases). The germline V gene encodes CDR1 SGHTA and CDR2 FQGNSA. The length of the CDR3 is 12 residues. V was trimmed by 8 bases and J by 4 bases, leaving 12 bases between them. The CDR3: CASSEERYEQYF. The CDR3 DNA sequence: TGTGCCAGCTCGGAGGAGCGGTACGAGCAGTACTTC. Full variable domain (remainder filled in from reference TRBV7-2 and TRBJ2-7): GAGVSQSPSNKVTEKGKDVELRCDPISGHTALYWYRQSLGQGLEFLIYFQGNSAPDKSGLPSDRFSAERTGGSVSTLTIQRTQQEDSAVYLCASSEERYEQYFGPGTRLTVT.

The rearrangement joins TRBV20-1 to TRBJ2-7, with a weak D call TRBD1 (5 bases). Trimming stripped 3 bases from V and 6 bases from J, with 9 bases between. Looked up from germline, CDR1 is DFQATT and CDR2 is SNEGSKA (reference sequence). CDR3 size: 11 residues. This chain's CDR3 is CSASTGAEQYF. CDR3 in DNA: TGCAGTGCTAGTACTGGGGCCGAGCAGTACTTC.

In its sample, this clonotype was seen many times. The chain has TRBV2 and TRBJ1-1; TRBD1 might be the D (5 bases). V was pared by 6 bases and J by 6 bases, with 20 bases between. This CDR3 has 15 residues. CDR1 and CDR2 from the germline V gene are SNHLY and FYNNEI. CDR3 coding DNA: TGTGCCAGCAGCCCCGGGACGCTCGGGGGTCCTGAAGCTTTCTTT. The encoded protein is CASSPGTLGGPEAFF.

Many counts were recorded for this clonotype. The V gene is TRBV20-1, the J gene TRBJ1-2; 7 bases are a match to TRBD1. After removal of 3 bases from V and 6 bases from J, the junction contained 7 bases not matched to a gene. The CDR3 length is 13 residues. The germline V gene encodes CDR1 DFQATT and CDR2 SNEGSKA (reference sequence). The CDR3 loop is CSAREGAVNGYTF. CDR3 bases: TGCAGTGCTAGGGAGGGGGCGGTTAATGGCTACACCTTC.

The CDR3 protein is CAITRETGANVLTF. For the CDR3, the DNA is TGTGCCATCACGAGGGAAACTGGGGCCAACGTCCTGACTTTC. The chain employs TRBV10-3 and TRBJ2-6, with a possible D match to TRBD2 (5 bases). The CDR3 is 14 amino acids. Trimming left V 7 bases short and J 2 bases short, with 9 bases between. Germline assignment: CDR1 ENHRY and CDR2 SYGVKD.

V and J are TRBV3-1 and TRBJ2-3; 7 bases fit TRBD2. Germline V gene data show CDR1 as LGHDT and CDR2 as YNNKEL (reference sequence). Trimming took 2 bases from V and 0 from J; bases not matched to a gene: 11. The length of the CDR3 is 18 residues. This CDR3 reads CASSQPTLLAYSTDTQYF. CDR3 nucleotides: TGTGCCAGCAGCCAACCAACGTTACTAGCGTACAGCACAGATACGCAGTATTTT.

The rearrangement joins TRBV7-2 to TRBJ2-2; unclear D gene. Trimming cost V 3 bases and J 2 bases, with 7 bases left between them. The CDR3 length is 14 residues. The germline gives CDR1 SGHTA, CDR2 FQGNSA. DNA of the CDR3: TGTGCCAGCAGCTTTCTGGTCAACACCGGGGAGCTGTTTTTT. This codes for CASSFLVNTGELFF.

This clonotype has only a few counts. CDR3 sequence reads: CASSQAFSGANVLTF. CDR3 sequence (DNA): TGCGCCAGCAGCCAAGCGTTCTCTGGGGCCAACGTCCTGACTTTC. V is TRBV4-3 and J is TRBJ2-6, with D unclear. CDR1 LGHNA and CDR2 YSLEER come from the germline V gene. The CDR3 has 15 residues. V was clipped by 1 base and J by 0 bases, with 4 bases between them.

V usage is TRBV20-1 and J usage is TRBJ2-2; unclear D gene. The CDR3 runs to 13 residues. V lost 1 base to trimming and J lost 2 bases, with 5 bases between them. The germline gives CDR1 DFQATT, CDR2 SNEGSKA (reference sequence). CDR3 in amino acids: CSARVTNTGELFF. The CDR3 nucleotides read TGCAGTGCTAGAGTTACTAACACCGGGGAGCTGTTTTTT.

This chain links TRBV20-1 with TRBJ2-3; 12 bases are a match to TRBD2. V lost 6 bases to trimming and J lost 0 bases; unmatched junction nucleotides: 7. This CDR3 spans 16 amino acids. Germline V gene data show CDR1 as DFQATT and CDR2 as SNEGSKA (reference sequence). This chain's CDR3 is CSAWTSGTTSTDTQYF. The CDR3 DNA reads as TGCAGTGCATGGACTAGCGGGACCACTAGCACAGATACGCAGTATTTT.

This clonotype was counted between two and nine times. The CDR3 loop is CASTAGAPGGELFF. CDR3 nucleotide sequence: TGCGCCAGCACAGCGGGAGCCCCGGGCGGGGAGCTGTTTTTT. The V and J genes are TRBV5-1 and TRBJ2-2, with 8 bases matching TRBD2. The CDR3 extends over 14 amino acids. Germline V CDR1 and CDR2: SGHRS, YFSETQ. J gave up 7 bases and V 6 bases, and 8 bases lay outside the gene matches.

This clonotype was seen only a few times. The V call is TRBV3-1, the J call TRBJ2-1; no reliable D call. The CDR3 length is 13 residues. V lost 2 bases, J lost 2 bases, and 4 bases lay in between. Germline CDR1 and CDR2: LGHDT and YNNKEL (reference sequence). CDR3 loop: CASSQMAYNEQFF. DNA of the CDR3: TGTGCCAGCAGCCAAATGGCCTACAATGAGCAGTTCTTC.

This clonotype appeared a few times. V usage is TRBV7-2 and J usage is TRBJ2-1; D is unclear. The CDR3 has 13 residues. CDR1 is SGHTA, CDR2 FQGNSA, per germline. Trimming stripped 2 bases from V and 9 bases from J, with 11 bases between. CDR3 loop: CASSLQLGGEQFF. In nucleotides, the CDR3 is TGTGCCAGCAGCTTACAACTCGGCGGTGAGCAGTTCTTC. The whole variable domain, remainder taken from reference TRBV7-2 and TRBJ2-1, is GAGVSQSPSNKVTEKGKDVELRCDPISGHTALYWYRQSLGQGLEFLIYFQGNSAPDKSGLPSDRFSAERTGGSVSTLTIQRTQQEDSAVYLCASSLQLGGEQFFGPGTRLTVL.

This clonotype was recorded a few times. The J gene is TRBJ2-1, the V gene TRBV19, with TRBD2 identical over 16 bases. The germline V gene has CDR1 LNHDA and CDR2 SQIVND (reference sequence). CDR3 size: 16 residues. The V gene end was trimmed by 6 bases and the J gene end by 12 bases; junction bases not matched to a gene: 11. The chain's CDR3 is CASSPIPGLAGGLQFF. As DNA, the CDR3 is TGTGCCAGTAGCCCGATCCCGGGACTAGCGGGAGGGTTGCAGTTCTTC.

The rearrangement links TRBV7-8 to TRBJ2-1; 13 bases align to TRBD2. CDR1 is SGHVS, CDR2 FQNEAQ, per germline. The V and J ends lost 1 base and 7 bases, in that order; junction bases with no gene match: 7. The CDR3 sequence is 17 residues long. The CDR3 region is CASSLGGLAGDWNEQFF. CDR3 DNA sequence: TGTGCCAGCAGCTTAGGAGGACTAGCGGGAGACTGGAATGAGCAGTTCTTC. The full variable domain, completed using reference TRBV7-8 and TRBJ2-1, is GAGVSQSPRYKVAKRGQDVALRCDPISGHVSLFWYQQALGQGPEFLTYFQNEAQLDKSGLPSDRFFAERPEGSVSTLKIQRTQQEDSAVYLCASSLGGLAGDWNEQFFGPGTRLTVL.